A single sample gave rise to the 21 T cell receptor beta chains below, sequenced in a study of blood T cell repertoires in COVID-19. Generated by immunoSEQ multiplex PCR, the TCRdb table keeps only in-frame clones and is missing some. The sample includes about 89,000 clones, roughly nine tenths of them seen just once. Input material: peripheral blood. The receptors come from a male donor with acute or convalescent COVID-19.

This chain connects TRBV6-5 to TRBJ1-2; perhaps TRBD1 as D (6 bases). CDR3 length: 14 amino acids. V lost 7 bases and J lost 2, with 14 bases in between. Germline V gene lookup returns CDR1 MNHEY and CDR2 SVGAGI. The CDR3, as DNA: TGTGCCAGCAACCAAGGTGGACAGAACTATGGCTACACCTTC. Its translation is CASNQGGQNYGYTF.

The chain recombines TRBV2 with TRBJ1-1; 10 nucleotides line up with TRBD1. The CDR3 is 15 residues long. Losses at the gene ends were 8 bases for V and 0 bases for J; bases not matched to a gene: 6. Germline CDR1 and CDR2: SNHLY and FYNNEI. CDR3 nucleotide sequence: TGTGCCAGCTCGACAGGGGGCCAAATGAACACTGAAGCTTTCTTT. Its protein product is CASSTGGQMNTEAFF. The variable domain in full, completed from reference TRBV2 and TRBJ1-1, reads EPEVTQTPSHQVTQMGQEVILRCVPISNHLYFYWYRQILGQKVEFLVSFYNNEISEKSEIFDDQFSVERPDGSNFTLKIRSTKLEDSAMYFCASSTGGQMNTEAFFGQGTRLTVV.

The rearrangement links TRBV27 to TRBJ2-1, with 12 bases lining up with TRBD1. The CDR3 totals 13 residues. V gave up 6 bases and J gave up 15 bases; unmatched junction bases: 9. From germline, CDR1 is MNHEY and CDR2 SMNVEV (reference sequence). CDR3 amino acids: CASRAGTGGKWFF. CDR3 DNA: TGTGCCAGCAGAGCCGGGACAGGGGGCAAATGGTTCTTC.

This rearrangement joins TRBV11-1 to TRBJ1-1; 7 nucleotides match TRBD1. Losses at the gene ends were 5 bases for V and 4 bases for J; bases not matched to a gene: 10. The germline CDR1 and CDR2 sequences are SGHAT and FQDESV (reference sequence). The CDR3 loop spans 15 amino acids. The CDR3 sequence: CASSAQGHRGTEAFF. The CDR3 region has the DNA TGTGCCAGCAGCGCACAGGGGCACCGGGGCACTGAAGCTTTCTTT.

The chain links TRBV23-1 to TRBJ2-6, with D possibly being TRBD2 (5 bases). TRBV23-1 is an open reading frame, and its role is uncertain. The CDR3 runs to 16 residues. With 3 bases removed from V and 1 base from J, the gap between germline ends came to 10 bases. The CDR3 loop is CASSQDSESGANVLTF. The CDR3 bases are TGCGCCAGCAGTCAGGACTCGGAGTCTGGGGCCAACGTCCTGACTTTC.

This clone was picked up a small number of times. The rearrangement joins TRBV6-1 to TRBJ1-5, with TRBD1 as a possible D gene (5 bases). CDR1 MNHNS and CDR2 SASEGT come from the germline V gene. Trimming stripped 6 bases from V and 3 bases from J, with 21 bases between. The CDR3 contains 17 residues. For the CDR3, the DNA is TGTGCCAGCAGCGAAAAGGGCAGGGATAGGTACAATCAGCCCCAGCATTTT. The encoded protein is CASSEKGRDRYNQPQHF.

This chain links TRBV6-5 with TRBJ2-2, with 10 nucleotides matching TRBD2. Per germline, CDR1 MNHEY and CDR2 SVGAGI. V lost 5 bases, J lost 4 bases, and 1 base stayed unmatched. This CDR3 is 14 amino acids long. The CDR3 loop reads CASSQRGGTGELFF. The CDR3 DNA is TGTGCCAGCAGTCAGCGGGGGGGCACCGGGGAGCTGTTTTTT.

V usage is TRBV5-1 and J usage is TRBJ1-1, with 7 bases fitting TRBD1. CDR3 length: 17 residues. After removal of 0 bases from V and 3 bases from J, the junction contained 11 bases not matched to a gene. Per germline, CDR1 SGHRS and CDR2 YFSETQ. CDR3 region: CASSLGNDRVGDTEAFF. In DNA, the CDR3 is TGCGCCAGCAGCTTGGGAAACGACAGGGTCGGCGACACTGAAGCTTTCTTT.

V usage is TRBV10-3 and J usage is TRBJ1-5; weak D call: TRBD1 (5 bases). This CDR3 is 14 amino acids long. The germline V gene encodes CDR1 ENHRY and CDR2 SYGVKD. V lost 10 bases, J lost 4 bases, and 17 bases lay in between. The CDR3 region has the DNA TGTGCCACTCAGGGCCAGGACGTAAATCAGCCCCAGCATTTT. This codes for CATQGQDVNQPQHF.

The chain has TRBV6-5 and TRBJ1-2, with D perhaps TRBD1 (6 bases). Trimming removed 6 bases at V and 7 bases at J, with 15 bases between. CDR3 size: 13 residues. CDR1 MNHEY and CDR2 SVGAGI come from the germline V gene. The CDR3 is CASSAKQGIGYTF. In DNA form, the CDR3 reads TGTGCCAGCAGCGCTAAACAGGGAATTGGCTACACCTTC.

The V call is TRBV2, the J call TRBJ1-2; the D gene is possibly TRBD1 (6 bases). The germline V gene encodes CDR1 SNHLY and CDR2 FYNNEI. V gave up 4 bases and J gave up 8 bases, with 17 bases separating them. The CDR3 length is 14 residues. The CDR3 DNA sequence: TGTGCCAGCAGTGTTCAGGGGCCGCCTTCGGGCTACACCTTC. Translating it yields CASSVQGPPSGYTF. Full variable domain (remainder filled in from reference TRBV2 and TRBJ1-2): EPEVTQTPSHQVTQMGQEVILRCVPISNHLYFYWYRQILGQKVEFLVSFYNNEISEKSEIFDDQFSVERPDGSNFTLKIRSTKLEDSAMYFCASSVQGPPSGYTFGSGTRLTVV.

The chain joins TRBV7-9 to TRBJ2-5; D possibly corresponds to TRBD2 (6 bases). There are 15 residues in the CDR3. Germline V gives CDR1 SEHNR, CDR2 FQNEAQ (reference sequence). V was shortened by 1 base and J by 5 bases, with 14 bases between the two germline ends. For the CDR3, the DNA is TGTGCCAGCAGCTTAGGCCGCAGGCGGGATGAGACCCAGTACTTC. Translation: CASSLGRRRDETQYF.

This chain joins TRBV30 and TRBJ1-1, with a possible D match to TRBD1 (6 bases). CDR3 length: 13 amino acids. Germline-derived CDR1 and CDR2 are GTSNPN and SVGIG (reference sequence). V was trimmed by 4 bases and J by 8 bases, leaving 17 bases between them. CDR3 nucleotides: TGTGCCTGGAAGTTTTCGGTAAGGGGGGAAGCTTTCTTT. Its protein product is CAWKFSVRGEAFF.

The gene calls are TRBV18 and TRBJ1-1, with a possible D match to TRBD1 (6 bases). The CDR3 loop spans 14 amino acids. Germline values: CDR1 KGHSH, CDR2 LQKENI. V gave up 4 bases and J gave up 5 bases, with 14 bases separating them. CDR3 sequence: CASSLTGYGTEAFF. DNA for the CDR3: TGTGCCAGCTCACTTACAGGGTATGGGACTGAAGCTTTCTTT.

This sequence joins TRBV5-5 and TRBJ2-7; 8 positions agree with TRBD1. The CDR3 runs 15 residues. Trimming cost V 4 bases and J 1 base; bases outside gene matches: 7. CDR1 and CDR2 from the germline V gene are SGHKS and YYEKEE (reference sequence). CDR3 sequence reads: CASSRGQGESYEQYF. The CDR3 nucleotides read TGTGCCAGCAGCCGAGGACAGGGTGAATCCTACGAGCAGTACTTC.

The chain links TRBV5-1 to TRBJ1-4, with D possibly TRBD1 on 5 matching bases. The V gene lost 0 bases and the J gene lost 6 bases, with 9 bases spanning the gap. The CDR3 is made up of 14 amino acids. Germline CDR1 is SGHRS and CDR2 is YFSETQ. The CDR3: CASSLGGGDEKLFF. CDR3 sequence (DNA): TGCGCCAGCAGCTTGGGTGGAGGGGATGAAAAACTGTTTTTT.

The table lists this clone with a few counts. The J gene is TRBJ2-4, the V gene TRBV6-5, with a weak D call TRBD2 (5 bases). V gave up 8 bases and J gave up 5 bases, with 19 bases separating them. Per germline, CDR1 MNHEY and CDR2 SVGAGI. This CDR3 spans 15 amino acids. Here the CDR3 DNA reads TGTGCCAGCCGACCGGCGGGTATTAGAGAAAACATTCAGTACTTC. This codes for CASRPAGIRENIQYF.

V gene TRBV30 combines with J gene TRBJ2-3; 9 bases align to TRBD2. Germline assignment: CDR1 GTSNPN and CDR2 SVGIG (reference sequence). This CDR3 spans 15 amino acids. Unmatched junction bases numbered 4, after V lost 3 bases and J lost 0 bases. DNA for the CDR3: TGTGCCTGGAGATCGGGACTAGCAAGCACAGATACGCAGTATTTT. Translation: CAWRSGLASTDTQYF.

The rearrangement joins TRBV2 to TRBJ2-2, with D hard to call. The CDR3 is 13 residues long. The germline V and J ends were trimmed by 4 bases and 5 bases, with 8 bases remaining between them. CDR1 is SNHLY and CDR2 is FYNNEI in the germline V gene. CDR3 protein: CASSVFYTGELFF. CDR3 in DNA: TGTGCCAGCAGTGTGTTTTATACCGGGGAGCTGTTTTTT.

V gene TRBV6-1 combines with J gene TRBJ1-4; D possibly corresponds to TRBD1 (5 bases). Trimming left V 3 bases short and J 8 bases short, with 13 bases between. CDR1 and CDR2 (germline): MNHNS, SASEGT. The CDR3 covers 14 residues. The CDR3, as DNA: TGTGCCAGCAGTGACGGGGGGGAGGGGGAAAAACTGTTTTTT. Translation: CASSDGGEGEKLFF.

This clone was detected a few times. The genes are TRBV6-5 and TRBJ1-3, with 9 bases that match TRBD1. V lost 6 bases and J lost 4; bases outside the gene matches: 7. Germline V gene sequence: CDR1 MNHEY, CDR2 SVGAGI. The CDR3 is 15 residues long. The CDR3 reads CASSGQGMAGNTIYF. The CDR3 nucleotides read TGTGCCAGCAGCGGACAGGGGATGGCAGGAAACACCATATATTTT.